This is a list of T cell receptor beta chains from one sample in a study of beta chain features in type 1 diabetes. Assay: immunoSEQ multiplex PCR; the TCRdb copy retains only in-frame clones and omits some. The sample shows 150,000 to 200,000 clones, roughly 59% of them seen only once. Source material: naive CD4+ T cells from blood. The receptors stem from a man aged 25-45 years with type 1 diabetes. Each CDR3 is given with its conserved first and last residue. The D gene is left open where the match is weak. Clone size is stated in some rows and not others, as once, few, many or a class when expanded.

D: -; size: -; J: TRBJ2-2; V: TRBV12-5; CDR3: CASGLGRDRELFF; DNA: TGTGCTAGTGGTTTGGGAAGGGATAGGGAGCTGTTTTTT
D: TRBD1; size: -; J: TRBJ2-7; V: TRBV29-1; CDR3: CSVGQGTYEQYF; DNA: TGCAGCGTCGGACAGGGGACCTACGAGCAGTACTTC
D: -; size: -; J: TRBJ2-7; V: TRBV4-3; CDR3: CASSQETGFGEQYF; DNA: TGCGCCAGCAGCCAAGAAACAGGGTTCGGCGAGCAGTACTTC
D: TRBD1; size: few; J: TRBJ1-2; V: TRBV6-6; CDR3: CASSYGDSRTNYGYTF; DNA: TGTGCCAGCAGTTACGGGGACAGCCGAACTAACTATGGCTACACCTTC
D: -; size: few; J: TRBJ1-1; V: TRBV6-5; CDR3: CASRSPQGFNTEAFF; DNA: TGTGCCAGCAGATCGCCGCAGGGATTCAACACTGAAGCTTTCTTT
D: TRBD2; size: -; J: TRBJ2-2; V: TRBV4-1; CDR3: CASSHLGRESTGELFF; DNA: TGCGCCAGCAGCCACCTTGGGAGGGAGAGCACCGGGGAGCTGTTTTTT
D: -; size: -; J: TRBJ2-3; V: TRBV30; CDR3: CAWSDRSWDTQYF; DNA: TGTGCCTGGAGTGACCGAAGCTGGGATACGCAGTATTTT
D: -; size: -; J: TRBJ1-1; V: TRBV29-1; CDR3: CSVATAPMNTEAFF; DNA: TGCAGCGTTGCGACAGCGCCCATGAACACTGAAGCTTTCTTT
D: -; size: -; J: TRBJ2-5; V: TRBV7-2; CDR3: CASSQAPGPETQYF; DNA: TGTGCCAGCAGCCAAGCCCCGGGCCCAGAGACCCAGTACTTC
D: TRBD1; size: -; J: TRBJ1-1; V: TRBV5-1; CDR3: CASSLGDRDLAEAFF; DNA: TGCGCCAGCAGCTTAGGGGACAGGGATTTGGCTGAAGCTTTCTTT
D: TRBD1; size: -; J: TRBJ1-6; V: TRBV30; CDR3: CAWKGQRESPLHF; DNA: TGTGCCTGGAAGGGACAGCGGGAATCACCCCTCCACTTT
D: -; size: few; J: TRBJ1-5; V: TRBV30; CDR3: CACTTTGFQPQHF; DNA: TGTGCCTGTACTACTACAGGGTTCCAGCCCCAGCATTTT
D: -; size: -; J: TRBJ1-1; V: TRBV25-1; CDR3: CASSEYRGKANTEAFF; DNA: TGTGCCAGCAGTGAATATAGAGGGAAGGCGAACACTGAAGCTTTCTTT
D: -; size: few; J: TRBJ2-7; V: TRBV10-3; CDR3: CAISVSTSSYEQYF; DNA: TGTGCCATCAGCGTATCGACGAGCTCCTACGAGCAGTACTTC
D: -; size: -; J: TRBJ1-1; V: TRBV4-1; CDR3: CASSQEALGGNTEAFF; DNA: TGCGCCAGCAGCCAAGAGGCTTTGGGGGGAAACACTGAAGCTTTCTTT
D: TRBD2; size: -; J: TRBJ2-3; V: TRBV19; CDR3: CASSPPGGSTDTQYF; DNA: TGTGCCAGTAGTCCCCCGGGGGGTAGCACAGATACGCAGTATTTT
D: -; size: -; J: TRBJ2-5; V: TRBV5-1; CDR3: CASSADQETQYF; DNA: TGCGCCAGCAGCGCAGACCAAGAGACCCAGTACTTC
D: -; size: -; J: TRBJ1-2; V: TRBV6-1; CDR3: CASSGPGRTFDVNYGYTF; DNA: TGTGCCAGCAGTGGGCCGGGACGGACATTCGATGTTAACTATGGCTACACCTTC
D: TRBD1; size: -; J: TRBJ1-5; V: TRBV30; CDR3: CAWGTGHNQPQHF; DNA: TGTGCCTGGGGGACAGGGCACAATCAGCCCCAGCATTTT
D: -; size: once; J: TRBJ2-3; V: TRBV14; CDR3: CASSQGWGSDTQYF; DNA: TGTGCCAGCAGCCAAGGTTGGGGATCAGATACGCAGTATTTT
D: -; size: -; J: TRBJ1-4; V: TRBV7-2; CDR3: CASSLRFTNEKLFF; DNA: TGTGCCAGCAGCTTGAGGTTCACTAATGAAAAACTGTTTTTT
D: TRBD1; size: -; J: TRBJ1-4; V: TRBV25-1; CDR3: CASRGQGTEKLFF; DNA: TGTGCCAGCCGAGGACAGGGGACGGAAAAACTGTTTTTT
D: -; size: few; J: TRBJ2-2; V: TRBV9; CDR3: CATGTGWSGGTGELFF; DNA: TGTGCCACCGGGACAGGGTGGAGCGGGGGCACCGGGGAGCTGTTTTTT
D: -; size: -; J: TRBJ1-6; V: TRBV18; CDR3: CASSPPVTGLIGNSPLHF; DNA: TGTGCCAGCTCACCACCGGTCACAGGACTCATTGGTAATTCACCCCTCCACTTT
D: -; size: -; J: TRBJ2-5; V: TRBV30; CDR3: CAWSVQGSETQYF; DNA: TGTGCCTGGAGTGTACAAGGGTCGGAGACCCAGTACTTC
D: -; size: -; J: TRBJ2-3; V: TRBV29-1; CDR3: CSVLRGGTDTQYF; DNA: TGCAGCGTTCTCCGGGGCGGCACAGATACGCAGTATTTT
D: TRBD1; size: once; J: TRBJ2-1; V: TRBV7-9; CDR3: CASSPGQGALFSYNEQFF; DNA: TGTGCCAGCAGCCCGGGACAGGGTGCCCTGTTCTCCTACAATGAGCAGTTCTTC
D: -; size: -; J: TRBJ2-3; V: TRBV7-8; CDR3: CASSQTAPTDTQYF; DNA: TGTGCCAGCAGCCAGACGGCGCCCACAGATACGCAGTATTTT
D: -; size: -; J: TRBJ2-3; V: TRBV29-1; CDR3: CSAQPRGDTQYF; DNA: TGCAGCGCCCAGCCTCGAGGGGATACGCAGTATTTT
D: TRBD2; size: -; J: TRBJ2-3; V: TRBV7-9; CDR3: CASSLVVASGGYTDTQYF; DNA: TGTGCCAGCAGCTTAGTCGTGGCTAGCGGGGGTTACACAGATACGCAGTATTTT
D: TRBD2; size: -; J: TRBJ2-7; V: TRBV27; CDR3: CASSRLAGAREQYF; DNA: TGTGCCAGCAGTCGGTTAGCGGGGGCGAGGGAGCAGTACTTC
D: TRBD2; size: few; J: TRBJ2-5; V: TRBV30; CDR3: CAWALAGGETQYF; DNA: TGTGCCTGGGCCCTAGCGGGAGGCGAGACCCAGTACTTC
D: TRBD1; size: few; J: TRBJ2-1; V: TRBV28; CDR3: CASSQGQYYNEQFF; DNA: TGTGCCAGCAGCCAGGGACAGTACTACAATGAGCAGTTCTTC
D: -; size: few; J: TRBJ2-7; V: TRBV29-1; CDR3: CSVVSPSYEQYF; DNA: TGCAGCGTTGTGTCGCCGTCCTACGAGCAGTACTTC
D: -; size: few; J: TRBJ2-7; V: TRBV30; CDR3: CAWSRSARYEQYF; DNA: TGTGCCTGGAGTCGAAGCGCGAGATACGAGCAGTACTTC
D: TRBD2; size: -; J: TRBJ2-5; V: TRBV10-2; CDR3: CASYGGLGWKTQYF; DNA: TGCGCCAGTTACGGAGGACTAGGGTGGAAGACCCAGTACTTC
D: TRBD1; size: -; J: TRBJ2-5; V: TRBV9; CDR3: CASSVAQGATGETQYF; DNA: TGTGCCAGCAGCGTAGCACAGGGGGCGACGGGTGAGACCCAGTACTTC
D: -; size: -; J: TRBJ1-2; V: TRBV29-1; CDR3: CSFKSPRGGYTF; DNA: TGCAGCTTTAAATCCCCCCGAGGGGGCTACACCTTC
D: -; size: -; J: TRBJ2-5; V: TRBV18; CDR3: CASSPRPEETQYF; DNA: TGTGCCAGCTCACCCCGACCGGAGGAGACCCAGTACTTC
D: TRBD2; size: -; J: TRBJ2-7; V: TRBV7-2; CDR3: CASSPSQRGNSYEQYF; DNA: TGTGCCAGCAGCCCCTCTCAGCGGGGGAACTCCTACGAGCAGTACTTC
D: -; size: once; J: TRBJ2-7; V: TRBV10-3; CDR3: CAISETGYEQYF; DNA: TGTGCCATCAGTGAAACGGGCTACGAGCAGTACTTC
D: -; size: -; J: TRBJ2-6; V: TRBV11-2; CDR3: CASSTGNSGANVLTF; DNA: TGTGCCAGCAGCACCGGGAACTCTGGGGCCAACGTCCTGACTTTC